One and the same sample provided the 21 T cell receptor beta chains below, sequenced in a study of T cell clonality in common variable immunodeficiency. Measured with immunoSEQ multiplex PCR; TCRdb has only the in-frame clones, and not every one. The table lists fewer than 70,000 clones, with no singletons. Sequencing used peripheral blood mononuclear cells. These receptors all stem from a person aged 18 to 70 in good health.

This clone has a count of ten or more. The CDR3 end is not reached by the read, which stops 3 residues before it; the germline J gene fills it in. The chain recombines TRBV7-2 with TRBJ2-5, with D tentatively TRBD1 (5 bases). The CDR3 consists of 14 residues. Per germline, CDR1 SGHTA and CDR2 FQGNSA. V lost 5 bases to trimming and J lost 0 bases, with 10 bases between them. The part of the CDR3 DNA that was read is TGTGCCAGCAGCCCTTGGACAAACCAAGAGACC. It codes for CASSPWTNQET. The CDR3 as a whole reads CASSPWTNQETQYF.

Ten or more counts support this clone. The CDR3 loop is CASSQAYGSSGSGSYNEQFF. The CDR3 bases that were read are TGTGCCAGCAGCCAAGCTTACGGCTCTAGCGGGAGTGGGTCCTACAATGAG. The chain is built from TRBV4-2 and TRBJ2-1, with 10 positions matching TRBD2. The read stops 3 residues short of the end of the CDR3; the missing end is completed from the germline J gene. The V gene's germline CDR1 is LGHNA and CDR2 YNFKEQ. V shed 1 base and J 1 base; nucleotides not matched to a gene: 13. This CDR3 contains 20 residues.

This clone was picked up many times. The read halts 3 residues ahead of the CDR3 end, with the missing end drawn from the germline J gene. This sequence joins TRBV5-1 and TRBJ2-5; TRBD2 agrees at 16 bases. Germline V gene lookup returns CDR1 SGHRS and CDR2 YFSETQ. The CDR3 runs 18 residues. V lost 4 bases to trimming and J lost 3 bases; unmatched junction nucleotides: 9. CDR3: CASSLLGTSGRAEETQYF. CDR3 bases read: TGCGCCAGCAGCCTCCTCGGGACTAGCGGGAGGGCCGAAGAGACC.

This clone was seen many times. The read ends 3 residues before the CDR3 terminus; that terminus is restored from the germline J gene. V is TRBV20-1 and J is TRBJ2-1, with 14 bases aligning to TRBD2. Germline V lookup: CDR1 DFQATT, CDR2 SNEGSKA (reference sequence). The junction had 7 bases not matched to a gene; V was cut back by 0 bases and J by 9 bases. The CDR3 consists of 16 residues. The CDR3 sequence is CSARDRLAGGLGEQFF. The sequenced part of the CDR3 DNA is TGCAGTGCTAGAGATAGACTAGCGGGAGGGCTTGGTGAG.

This clone was observed at least ten times. The CDR3 extends 3 residues past the end of the read, so its final part is completed from the germline J gene. The chain carries TRBV20-1 and TRBJ2-7; D is perhaps TRBD1 (7 bases). Germline-derived CDR1 and CDR2 are DFQATT and SNEGSKA (reference sequence). The length of the CDR3 is 13 residues. Trimming removed 2 bases from V and 4 bases from J, with 12 bases in between. CDR3: CSARYRGGYEQYF. The part of the CDR3 DNA that was read is TGCAGTGCTAGATACAGGGGAGGATACGAG.

At least ten counts were recorded for this clone. With the read ending 3 residues before the CDR3 end, the germline J gene is used to fill in that end. The chain joins TRBV6-4 to TRBJ2-7; TRBD2 matches at 9 bases. CDR3 size: 12 residues. Germline V CDR1 and CDR2: MRHNA, SNTAGT. The CDR3 is CATRGLAYEQYF. The covered CDR3 bases are TGTGCTACCCGGGGACTAGCATACGAG.

This clone has ten or more counts. The CDR3 goes on 3 residues after the read ends, and that part is filled in from the germline J gene. The rearrangement uses TRBV20-1 and TRBJ2-5; D possibly corresponds to TRBD1 (6 bases). With 0 bases removed from V and 4 bases from J, the gap between germline ends came to 12 bases. The CDR3 runs to 14 residues. Germline V gene sequence: CDR1 DFQATT, CDR2 SNEGSKA (reference sequence). CDR3 bases read: TGCAGTGCTAGAGATCCCGCCAGGGGAGAGACC. As protein: CSARDPARGET. The CDR3 as a whole reads CSARDPARGETQYF.

This clone appeared many times. The CDR3 is cut off 3 residues early in the read; its end comes from the germline J gene. This chain uses TRBV20-1 with TRBJ2-1, with 11 bases fitting TRBD2. CDR3 length: 14 residues. The germline gives CDR1 DFQATT, CDR2 SNEGSKA (reference sequence). The J segment lost 6 bases and the V segment lost 5 bases, leaving 6 bases of the junction unmatched. The part of the CDR3 DNA that was read is TGCAGTGCTCTGACTAGCGGGGATCTCAATGAG. Translating gives CSALTSGDLNE. The full CDR3 protein is CSALTSGDLNEQFF.

This clone was seen many times. The CDR3 end is not reached by the read, which stops 3 residues before it; the germline J gene fills it in. This chain connects TRBV24-1 to TRBJ2-5, with TRBD2 identical over 8 bases. The V and J ends lost 5 bases and 1 base, in that order; junction bases with no gene match: 5. Germline-derived CDR1 and CDR2 are KGHDR and SFDVKD. CDR3 length: 15 amino acids. The CDR3 here is CATSVPSGPQETQYF. The CDR3 bases that were read are TGTGCCACCAGTGTTCCTAGCGGGCCCCAAGAGACC.

This clone has ten or more counts. The CDR3 bases that were read are TGTGCCAGCAGCCCGGACTGGACTAGCACAGATACG. This gives the protein CASSPDWTSTDT. The entire CDR3 protein is CASSPDWTSTDTQYF. V gene TRBV13 combines with J gene TRBJ2-3; D perhaps matches TRBD2 (5 bases). The read ends 3 residues before the CDR3 terminus; that terminus is restored from the germline J gene. The V end lost 5 bases, the J end lost 0 bases, and 12 bases lay between the germline ends. CDR1 and CDR2 from the germline V gene are PRHDT and FYEKMQ (reference sequence). The CDR3 runs to 15 residues.

In its sample, this clone ranks as medium-sized. The read comes to an end 3 residues before the CDR3 does, leaving the germline J gene to fill in the end. The V and J genes are TRBV6-2 or TRBV6-3 and TRBJ2-4, with TRBD2 identical over 9 bases. The CDR3 covers 12 residues. The germline V gene encodes CDR1 MNHEY and CDR2 SVGEGT. Here the CDR3 reads CASSLLAGNQYF. Incomplete CDR3 DNA: TGTGCCAGCAGTTTGCTAGCGGGAAAT.

This clone has at least ten counts. The read gets to within 3 residues of the CDR3 end, and the germline J gene fills in the rest. The genes are TRBV2 and TRBJ2-5; D gene uncertain. V lost 7 bases, J lost 1 base, and 4 bases lay in between. This CDR3 spans 11 amino acids. Germline loops: CDR1 SNHLY, CDR2 FYNNEI. CDR3 bases read: TGTGCCAGCACCATCCAAGAGACC. The encoded protein is CASTIQET. The whole CDR3 sequence reads CASTIQETQYF. The full variable domain, rest sourced from reference TRBV2 and TRBJ2-5, is EPEVTQTPSHQVTQMGQEVILRCVPISNHLYFYWYRQILGQKVEFLVSFYNNEISEKSEIFDDQFSVERPDGSNFTLKIRSTKLEDSAMYFCASTIQETQYFGPGTRLLVL.

This clone turned up a few times. The read terminates 3 residues before the CDR3 end, so the remaining end is supplied by the germline J gene. The chain combines TRBV5-6 with TRBJ2-5; TRBD2 matches 10 bases. The CDR3 covers 15 residues. Germline V gene lookup returns CDR1 SGHDT and CDR2 YYEEEE. The V gene end was trimmed by 2 bases and the J gene end by 4 bases; junction bases not matched to a gene: 5. CDR3 DNA (partial): TGTGCCAGCAGCTTAGCTAGCGGGAGAAGAGAGACC. Amino acids: CASSLASGRRET. The full CDR3 reads CASSLASGRRETQYF.

This clone was recorded at least ten times. The read halts 3 residues ahead of the CDR3 end, with the missing end drawn from the germline J gene. The chain joins TRBV20-1 to TRBJ2-7; 11 bases are shared with TRBD2. Germline V lookup: CDR1 DFQATT, CDR2 SNEGSKA (reference sequence). The ends lost 8 bases at V and 2 bases at J; junction bases unmatched: 5. The CDR3 covers 13 residues. The CDR3 bases that were read are TGCAGTTCCAAACTAGCGGGAGCCTACGAG. Encoded protein: CSSKLAGAYE. The whole CDR3 reads CSSKLAGAYEQYF.

The table lists this clone with many counts. CDR3 residues: CASSLVGHRGGSTDTQYF. The DNA read from the CDR3 is TGTGCCAGCAGCTTAGTTGGTCACAGGGGAGGAAGCACAGATACG. V gene TRBV7-6 combines with J gene TRBJ2-3; D is perhaps TRBD1 (7 bases). Coverage ceases 3 residues before the CDR3 finishes, and the germline J gene fills in the end. The CDR3 extends over 18 amino acids. CDR1 is SGHVS, CDR2 FNYEAQ, per germline. Trimming removed 1 base from V and 0 bases from J, with 17 bases in between.

This clone was detected many times. Coverage ceases 3 residues before the CDR3 finishes, and the germline J gene fills in the end. V is TRBV6-2 or TRBV6-3 and J is TRBJ1-1; 8 bases align to TRBD1. V was clipped by 2 bases and J by 4 bases; unmatched bases: 12. CDR1 and CDR2 (germline): MNHEY, SVGEGT. The CDR3 consists of 17 residues. The CDR3 loop reads CASSYPIQGARGTEAFF. The sequenced CDR3 bases are TGTGCCAGCAGTTACCCCATTCAGGGGGCGAGAGGCACTGAA.

This clone was found a few times. The read is 3 residues too short to cover the CDR3 end, so that end is filled in from the germline J gene. V and J are TRBV11-3 and TRBJ2-7; 7 bases are a match to TRBD2. This CDR3 has 13 residues. The V segment lost 6 bases and the J segment 3 bases; nucleotides outside the gene matches: 5. The germline V gene has CDR1 SGHNT and CDR2 YENEEA. The CDR3 bases that were read are TGTGCCAGCAGTCGGACTAGAAGCTACGAG. Protein sequence: CASSRTRSYE. The whole CDR3 reads CASSRTRSYEQYF. Drawing the rest from reference TRBV11-3 and TRBJ2-7, the complete variable domain is EAGVVQSPRYKIIEKKQPVAFWCNPISGHNTLYWYLQNLGQGPELLIRYENEEAVDDSQLPKDRFSAERLKGVDSTLKIQPAELGDSAVYLCASSRTRSYEQYFGPGTRLTVT.

This clone was counted at least ten times. CDR3 bases read: TGTGCCAGCAGCATGAGGGGGGGACTAGATTTCTACGAG. Its protein is CASSMRGGLDFYE. The whole CDR3 protein is CASSMRGGLDFYEQYF. The rearrangement uses TRBV7-6 and TRBJ2-7; 8 bases align to TRBD2. The CDR3 end lies 3 residues beyond the end of the read and is filled in from the germline J gene. The CDR3 extends over 16 amino acids. With V trimmed by 5 bases and J by 3 bases, 12 bases remained unmatched. Germline values: CDR1 SGHVS, CDR2 FNYEAQ.

This clone was found many times. The read stops 3 residues short of the end of the CDR3; the missing end is completed from the germline J gene. This chain links TRBV28 with TRBJ1-5; TRBD1 might be the D (6 bases). V was shortened by 3 bases and J by 3 bases, with 9 bases between the two germline ends. CDR1 is MDHEN and CDR2 is SYDVKM in the germline V gene. The CDR3 is 14 residues long. The CDR3 sequence is CASSLRQVNQPQHF. Incomplete CDR3 DNA: TGTGCCAGCAGTTTGAGACAGGTCAATCAGCCC.

Many counts were recorded for this clone. The CDR3 goes on 3 residues after the read ends, and that part is filled in from the germline J gene. The genes are TRBV4-1 and TRBJ1-2; 10 nucleotides line up with TRBD1. Losses at the gene ends were 4 bases for V and 3 bases for J; bases not matched to a gene: 2. This CDR3 has 14 residues. Germline-derived CDR1 and CDR2 are MGHRA and YSYEKL. Here the CDR3 reads CASSPDRGDYGYTF. The DNA read from the CDR3 is TGCGCCAGCAGCCCGGACAGGGGGGACTATGGC.

This clone was seen at least ten times. The CDR3 end is not reached by the read, which stops 3 residues before it; the germline J gene fills it in. V is TRBV5-1 and J is TRBJ2-1, with 9 nucleotides matching TRBD2. The ends lost 0 bases at V and 7 bases at J; junction bases unmatched: 5. Germline loops: CDR1 SGHRS, CDR2 YFSETQ. The CDR3 covers 15 residues. CDR3 amino acids: CASSLAVAGVNEQFF. Incomplete CDR3 DNA: TGCGCCAGCAGCTTGGCGGTAGCGGGAGTTAATGAG.